This T cell receptor beta chain comes out of a study of T cell responses to AZD1222 COVID-19 vaccine. Overall study results and limits: At 160-218 and 743-854, vaccine-associated CD4 TCRs were dominant, and they spanned spike. At study baseline, merely more than 5 AZD1222 recipients were seropositive.

As to this clone: Antigen: not known.

This CDR3 is built from 17 residues. V dropped 4 bases and J dropped 2; count of bases not matched to a gene: 10. CDR1 and CDR2 (germline): MNHEY, SMNVEV (reference sequence). Sequenced by immunoSEQ multiplex PCR; TCRdb stores in-frame clones only, minus some. The sample has around 120,000 clones; 90% to 95% are singletons. The TCR originated in an adult who received the AZD1222 COVID-19 vaccine. The chain carries TRBV27 and TRBJ2-7, with 11 bases matching TRBD1. The sequencing used peripheral blood, collected 28 days after the second AZD1222 dose. CDR3 amino acids: CASSSGLDRGLPYEQYF. Here the CDR3 DNA reads TGTGCCAGCAGTTCGGGATTGGACAGGGGGCTACCCTACGAGCAGTACTTC.